Listed here is a single TCR beta chain. Its antigen is unknown. These data originate in a study of OX40 agonist ivuxolimab in advanced cancers. Study context: Ivuxolimab doses were 0.01, 0.1, 0.3, 1.5, 3 or 10 mg/kg every 2 weeks. The diagnoses of dose-escalation patients were hepatocellular carcinoma, melanoma, renal cell or head and neck cancer. Study-wide points: The antigens recognized by the expanded peripheral T cells, that is their antigen specificity, were not determined.

The V and J ends lost 5 bases and 0 bases respectively, with 10 bases between them. Germline V gives CDR1 GTSNPN, CDR2 SVGIG (reference sequence). This CDR3 has 14 residues. TCRdb's table, derived via immunoSEQ multiplex PCR, lists solely in-frame clones and lacks some. The sample consists of roughly 82,000 clones, roughly 83% of them appearing once. This clonotype was sampled from an adult with an advanced solid tumor such as melanoma, head and neck, liver or kidney cancer. The sequenced sample was CD4+ or CD8+ T cells sorted from blood, obtained in a trial of the OX40 agonist ivuxolimab. The chain joins TRBV30 to TRBJ1-4; D is uncertain. CDR3 DNA: TGTGCCTGGTTGCCAGTTGCAACTAATGAAAAACTGTTTTTT. Amino acid sequence: CAWLPVATNEKLFF.